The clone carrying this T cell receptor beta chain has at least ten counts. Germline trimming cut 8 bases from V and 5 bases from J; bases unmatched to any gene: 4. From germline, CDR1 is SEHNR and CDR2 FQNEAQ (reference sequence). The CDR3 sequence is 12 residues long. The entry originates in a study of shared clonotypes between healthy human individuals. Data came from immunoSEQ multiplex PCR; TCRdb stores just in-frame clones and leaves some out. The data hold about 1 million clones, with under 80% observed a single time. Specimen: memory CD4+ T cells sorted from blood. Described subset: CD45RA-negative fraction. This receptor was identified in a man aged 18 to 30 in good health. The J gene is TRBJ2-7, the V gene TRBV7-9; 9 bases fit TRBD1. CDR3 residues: CASGQGRDEQYF. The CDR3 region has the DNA TGTGCCAGCGGACAGGGGCGAGACGAGCAGTACTTC.